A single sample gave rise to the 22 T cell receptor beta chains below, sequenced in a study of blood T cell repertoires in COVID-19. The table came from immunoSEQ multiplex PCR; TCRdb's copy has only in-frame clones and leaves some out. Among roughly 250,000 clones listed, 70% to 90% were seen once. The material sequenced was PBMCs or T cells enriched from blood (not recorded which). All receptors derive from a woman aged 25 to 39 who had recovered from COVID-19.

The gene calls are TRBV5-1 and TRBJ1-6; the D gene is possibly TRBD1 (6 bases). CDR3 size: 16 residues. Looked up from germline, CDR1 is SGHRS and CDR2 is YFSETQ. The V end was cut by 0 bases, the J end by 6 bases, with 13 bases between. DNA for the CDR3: TGCGCCAGCAGCTTGGGGCAGGGGTACGGTAATTCACCCCTCCACTTT. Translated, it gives CASSLGQGYGNSPLHF.

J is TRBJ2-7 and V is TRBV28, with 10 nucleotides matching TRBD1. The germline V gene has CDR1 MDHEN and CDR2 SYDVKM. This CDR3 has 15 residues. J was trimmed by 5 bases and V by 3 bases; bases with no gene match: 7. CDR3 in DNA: TGTGCCAGCAGTTTGGTGGACAGGGGGTTCCACGAGCAGTACTTC. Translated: CASSLVDRGFHEQYF.

CDR3 nucleotide sequence: TGTGCCAGCAGAACAGGTCTCTCGGCTTTCTTT. The encoded protein is CASRTGLSAFF. V and J are TRBV2 and TRBJ1-1; tentative D call: TRBD1 (5 bases). Germline CDR1 reads SNHLY; CDR2 reads FYNNEI. V shed 6 bases and J shed 11 bases, with 13 bases lying between them. The CDR3 sequence is 11 residues long.

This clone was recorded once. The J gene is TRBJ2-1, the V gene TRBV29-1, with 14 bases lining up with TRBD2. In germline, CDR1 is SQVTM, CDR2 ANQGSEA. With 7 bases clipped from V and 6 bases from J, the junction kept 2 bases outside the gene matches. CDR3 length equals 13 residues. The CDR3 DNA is TGCAGCGCCGGGACTAGCGGGGGCAATGAGCAGTTCTTC. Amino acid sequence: CSAGTSGGNEQFF.

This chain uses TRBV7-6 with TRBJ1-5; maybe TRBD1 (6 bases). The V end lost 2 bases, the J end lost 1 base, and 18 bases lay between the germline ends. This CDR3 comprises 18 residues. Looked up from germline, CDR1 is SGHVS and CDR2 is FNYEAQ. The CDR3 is CASSLSPNRDGSNQPQHF. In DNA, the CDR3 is TGTGCCAGCAGCTTATCCCCCAACAGGGACGGGAGCAATCAGCCCCAGCATTTT.

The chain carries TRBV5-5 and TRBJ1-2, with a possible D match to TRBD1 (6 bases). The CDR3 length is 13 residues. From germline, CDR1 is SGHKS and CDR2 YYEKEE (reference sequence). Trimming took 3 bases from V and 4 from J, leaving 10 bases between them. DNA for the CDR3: TGTGCCAGCAGCTCGACAGGTCTCTATGGCTACACCTTC. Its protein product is CASSSTGLYGYTF.

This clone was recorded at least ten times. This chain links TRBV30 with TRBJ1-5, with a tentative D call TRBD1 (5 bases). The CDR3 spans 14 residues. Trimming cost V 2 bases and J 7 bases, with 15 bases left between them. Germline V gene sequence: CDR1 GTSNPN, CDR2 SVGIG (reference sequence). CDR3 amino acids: CAWSRTGRGQPQHF. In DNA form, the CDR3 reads TGTGCCTGGAGTAGGACTGGTCGGGGGCAGCCCCAGCATTTT. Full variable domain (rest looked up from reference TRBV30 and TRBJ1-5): SQTIHQWPATLVQPVGSPLSLECTVEGTSNPNLYWYRQAAGRGLQLLFYSVGIGQISSEVPQNLSASRPQDRQFILSSKKLLLSDSGFYLCAWSRTGRGQPQHFGDGTRLSIL.

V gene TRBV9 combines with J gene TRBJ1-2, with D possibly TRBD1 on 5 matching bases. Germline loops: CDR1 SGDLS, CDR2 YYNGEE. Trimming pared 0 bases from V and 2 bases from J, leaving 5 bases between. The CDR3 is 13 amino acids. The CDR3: CASSVAGNYGYTF. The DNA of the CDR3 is TGTGCCAGCAGCGTAGCAGGGAACTATGGCTACACCTTC.

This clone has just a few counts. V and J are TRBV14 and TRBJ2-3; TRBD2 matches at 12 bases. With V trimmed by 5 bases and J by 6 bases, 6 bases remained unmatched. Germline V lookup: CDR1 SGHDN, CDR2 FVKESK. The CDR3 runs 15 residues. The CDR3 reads CASSTRLAGVDTQYF. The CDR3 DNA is TGTGCCAGCAGCACACGACTAGCGGGGGTGGATACGCAGTATTTT.

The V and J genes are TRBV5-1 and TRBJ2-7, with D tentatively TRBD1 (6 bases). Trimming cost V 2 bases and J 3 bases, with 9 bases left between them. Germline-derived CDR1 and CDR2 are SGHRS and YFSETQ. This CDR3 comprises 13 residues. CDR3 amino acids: CASSLLDSYEQYF. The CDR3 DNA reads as TGCGCCAGCAGCTTACTGGACAGCTACGAGCAGTACTTC.

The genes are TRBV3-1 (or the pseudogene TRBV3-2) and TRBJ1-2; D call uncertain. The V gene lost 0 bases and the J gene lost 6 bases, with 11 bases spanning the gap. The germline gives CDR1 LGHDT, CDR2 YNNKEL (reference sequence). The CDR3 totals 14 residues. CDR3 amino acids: CASSQESRQNGYTF. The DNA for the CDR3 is TGTGCCAGCAGCCAAGAATCGAGGCAAAATGGCTACACCTTC.

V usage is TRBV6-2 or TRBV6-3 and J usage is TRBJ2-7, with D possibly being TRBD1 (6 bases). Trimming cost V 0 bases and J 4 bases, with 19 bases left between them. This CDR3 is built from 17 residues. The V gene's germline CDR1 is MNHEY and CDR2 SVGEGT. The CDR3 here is CASSYSVNRGKSYEQYF. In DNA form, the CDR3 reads TGTGCCAGCAGTTACTCGGTGAATAGGGGGAAATCATACGAGCAGTACTTC.

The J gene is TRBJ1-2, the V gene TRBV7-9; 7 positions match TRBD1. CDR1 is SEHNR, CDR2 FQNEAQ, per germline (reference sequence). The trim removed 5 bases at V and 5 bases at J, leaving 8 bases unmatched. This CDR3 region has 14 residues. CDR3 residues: CASSPGGRRYGYTF. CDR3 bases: TGTGCCAGCAGCCCAGGGGGGCGCCGGTATGGCTACACCTTC.

The DNA for the CDR3 is TGTGCCAGCTCACCTCCAAACGAACCGGGGACAGTGCCTAGAGTTTACGAGCAGTACTTC. This codes for CASSPPNEPGTVPRVYEQYF. V usage is TRBV18 and J usage is TRBJ2-7, with 7 bases aligning to TRBD1. V was clipped by 3 bases and J by 4 bases; unmatched bases: 24. This CDR3 region has 20 residues. Per the germline V gene, CDR1 is KGHSH and CDR2 is LQKENI.

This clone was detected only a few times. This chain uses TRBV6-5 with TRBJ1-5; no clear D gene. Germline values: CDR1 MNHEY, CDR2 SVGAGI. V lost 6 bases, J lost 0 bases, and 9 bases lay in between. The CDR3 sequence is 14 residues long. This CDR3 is CASSRGYSNQPQHF. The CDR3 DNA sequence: TGTGCCAGCAGCAGAGGCTATAGCAATCAGCCCCAGCATTTT.

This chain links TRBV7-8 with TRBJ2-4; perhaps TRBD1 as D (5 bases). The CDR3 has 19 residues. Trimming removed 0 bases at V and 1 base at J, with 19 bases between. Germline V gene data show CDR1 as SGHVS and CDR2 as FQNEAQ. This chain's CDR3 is CASSLAYRRGQGAKNIQYF. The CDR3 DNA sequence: TGTGCCAGCAGCTTAGCTTATCGAAGAGGTCAGGGTGCCAAAAACATTCAGTACTTC.

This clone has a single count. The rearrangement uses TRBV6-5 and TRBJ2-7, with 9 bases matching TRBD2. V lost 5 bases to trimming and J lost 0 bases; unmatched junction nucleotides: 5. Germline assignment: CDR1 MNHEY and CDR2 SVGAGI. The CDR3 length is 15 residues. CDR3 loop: CASSKTSGYSYEQYF. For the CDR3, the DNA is TGTGCCAGCAGTAAAACTAGCGGGTACTCCTACGAGCAGTACTTC.

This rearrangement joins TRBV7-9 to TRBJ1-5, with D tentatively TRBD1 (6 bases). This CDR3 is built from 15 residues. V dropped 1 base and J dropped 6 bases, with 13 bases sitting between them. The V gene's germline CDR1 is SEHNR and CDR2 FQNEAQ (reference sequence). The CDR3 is CASSLGTGIFQPQHF. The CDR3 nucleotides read TGTGCCAGCAGCTTAGGAACAGGGATCTTTCAGCCCCAGCATTTT.

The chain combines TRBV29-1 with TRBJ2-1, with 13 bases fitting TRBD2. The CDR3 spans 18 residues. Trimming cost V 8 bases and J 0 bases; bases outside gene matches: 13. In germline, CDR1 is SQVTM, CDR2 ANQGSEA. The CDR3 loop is CSLQGGTSGRVSYNEQFF. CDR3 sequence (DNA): TGCAGCCTCCAAGGGGGAACTAGCGGGAGGGTCTCCTACAATGAGCAGTTCTTC.

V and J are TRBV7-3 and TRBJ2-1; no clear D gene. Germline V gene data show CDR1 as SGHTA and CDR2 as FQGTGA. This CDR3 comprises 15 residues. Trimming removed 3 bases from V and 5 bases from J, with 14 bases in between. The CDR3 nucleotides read TGTGCCAGCAGCTTTGGAACCGGAGCGAACAATGAGCAGTTCTTC. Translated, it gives CASSFGTGANNEQFF. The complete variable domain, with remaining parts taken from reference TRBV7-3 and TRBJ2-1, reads GAGVSQTPSNKVTEKGKYVELRCDPISGHTALYWYRQSLGQGPEFLIYFQGTGAADDSGLPNDRFFAVRPEGSVSTLKIQRTERGDSAVYLCASSFGTGANNEQFFGPGTRLTVL.

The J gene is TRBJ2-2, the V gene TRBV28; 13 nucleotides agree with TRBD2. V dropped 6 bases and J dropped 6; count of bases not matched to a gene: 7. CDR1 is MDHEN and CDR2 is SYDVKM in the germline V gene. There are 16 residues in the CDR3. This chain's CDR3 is CASSQRGLAGAGELFF. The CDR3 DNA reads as TGTGCCAGCAGCCAGAGAGGACTAGCGGGGGCCGGGGAGCTGTTTTTT.

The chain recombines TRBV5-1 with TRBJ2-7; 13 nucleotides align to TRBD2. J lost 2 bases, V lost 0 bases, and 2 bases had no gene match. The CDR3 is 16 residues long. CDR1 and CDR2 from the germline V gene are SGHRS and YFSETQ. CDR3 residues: CASSLVTSGRAYEQYF. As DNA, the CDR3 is TGCGCCAGCAGCTTGGTAACTAGCGGGAGGGCCTACGAGCAGTACTTC.